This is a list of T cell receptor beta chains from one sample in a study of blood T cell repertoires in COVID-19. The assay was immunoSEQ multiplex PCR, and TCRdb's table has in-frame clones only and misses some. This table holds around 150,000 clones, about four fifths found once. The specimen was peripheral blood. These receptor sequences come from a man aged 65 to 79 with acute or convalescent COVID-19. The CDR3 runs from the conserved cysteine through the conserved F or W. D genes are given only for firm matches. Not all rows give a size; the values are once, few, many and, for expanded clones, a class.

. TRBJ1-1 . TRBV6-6 CATTANTEAFF TGTGCCACCACAGCGAACACTGAAGCTTTCTTT
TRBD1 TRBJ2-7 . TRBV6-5 CASRGTGDYEQYF TGTGCCAGCCGCGGGACAGGGGACTACGAGCAGTACTTC
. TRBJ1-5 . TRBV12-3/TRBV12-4 CASSFNQPQHF TGTGCCAGCAGCTTCAATCAGCCCCAGCATTTT
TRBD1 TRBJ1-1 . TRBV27 CASSGDRWNTEAFF TGTGCCAGCAGCGGGGACAGGTGGAACACTGAAGCTTTCTTT
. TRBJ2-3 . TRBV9 CASSVGGDMGTDTQYF TGTGCCAGCAGCGTAGGGGGGGATATGGGCACAGATACGCAGTATTTT
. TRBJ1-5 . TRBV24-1 CATSVLSWGEPQHF TGTGCCACCAGTGTCCTCTCGTGGGGGGAGCCCCAGCATTTT
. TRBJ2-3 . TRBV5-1 CASSLATDTQYF TGCGCCAGCAGCTTGGCTACAGATACGCAGTATTTT
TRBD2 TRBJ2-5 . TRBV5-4 CASSSAVAGERETQYF TGTGCCAGCAGCTCGGCCGTGGCGGGGGAAAGGGAGACCCAGTACTTC
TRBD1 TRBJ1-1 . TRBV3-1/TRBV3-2 CASSQGFGTGGQTEAFF TGTGCCAGCAGCCAAGGATTCGGGACAGGGGGTCAAACTGAAGCTTTCTTT
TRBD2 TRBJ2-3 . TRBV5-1 CASSLEVLAGGTDTQYF TGCGCCAGCAGCTTGGAGGTCCTAGCGGGGGGCACAGATACGCAGTATTTT
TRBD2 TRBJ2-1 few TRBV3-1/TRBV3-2 CASSLFSGDNEQFF TGTGCCAGCAGCCTTTTTAGCGGGGACAATGAGCAGTTCTTC
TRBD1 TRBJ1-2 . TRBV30 CAWSADRGHYGYTF TGTGCCTGGAGTGCTGACAGGGGTCACTATGGCTACACCTTC
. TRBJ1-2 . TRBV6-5 CASSSTGNGDTF TGTGCCAGCAGTTCTACAGGGAATGGTGACACCTTC
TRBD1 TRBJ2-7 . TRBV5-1 CASSLGEITGGYEQYF TGCGCCAGCAGCTTGGGAGAAATAACAGGGGGCTACGAGCAGTACTTC
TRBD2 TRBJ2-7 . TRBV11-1 CASSSAGAPGYEQYF TGTGCCAGCAGCTCAGCGGGGGCCCCGGGCTACGAGCAGTACTTC
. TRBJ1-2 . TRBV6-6 CASMGQDYGYTF TGTGCCAGCATGGGTCAGGACTATGGCTACACCTTC
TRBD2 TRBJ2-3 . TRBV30 CAWSRILAGSTDTQYF TGTGCCTGGAGTCGGATCCTAGCGGGGTCCACAGATACGCAGTATTTT
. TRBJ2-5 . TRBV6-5 CARGWGDARETQYF TGTGCCAGGGGGTGGGGGGACGCGAGGGAGACCCAGTACTTC
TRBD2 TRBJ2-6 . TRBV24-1 CATSDPIDTSAGANVLTF TGTGCCACCAGTGATCCTATAGATACTAGCGCTGGGGCCAACGTCCTGACTTTC
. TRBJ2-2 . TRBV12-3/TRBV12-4 CASSSQNTGELFF TGTGCCAGCAGTAGCCAAAACACCGGGGAGCTGTTTTTT
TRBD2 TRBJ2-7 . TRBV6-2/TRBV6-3 CASSRGLLAGVGEQYF TGTGCCAGCAGTCGAGGATTACTAGCGGGAGTAGGTGAGCAGTACTTC
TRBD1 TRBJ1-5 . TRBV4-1 CASSQKALTGPQPQHF TGCGCCAGCAGCCAAAAGGCCCTGACAGGGCCACAGCCCCAGCATTTT